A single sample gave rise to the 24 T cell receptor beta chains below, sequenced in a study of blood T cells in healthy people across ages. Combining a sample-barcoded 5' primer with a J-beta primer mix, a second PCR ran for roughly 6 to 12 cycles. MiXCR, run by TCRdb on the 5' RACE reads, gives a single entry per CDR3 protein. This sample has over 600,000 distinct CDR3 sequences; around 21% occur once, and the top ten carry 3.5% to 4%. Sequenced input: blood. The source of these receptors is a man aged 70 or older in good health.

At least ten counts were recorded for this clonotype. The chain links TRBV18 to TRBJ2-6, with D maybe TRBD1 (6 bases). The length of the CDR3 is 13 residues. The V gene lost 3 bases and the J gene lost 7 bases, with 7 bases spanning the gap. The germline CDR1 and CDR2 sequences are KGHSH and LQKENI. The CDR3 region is CASSPGTANVLTF. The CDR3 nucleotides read TGTGCCAGCTCACCCGGGACAGCCAACGTCCTGACTTTC.

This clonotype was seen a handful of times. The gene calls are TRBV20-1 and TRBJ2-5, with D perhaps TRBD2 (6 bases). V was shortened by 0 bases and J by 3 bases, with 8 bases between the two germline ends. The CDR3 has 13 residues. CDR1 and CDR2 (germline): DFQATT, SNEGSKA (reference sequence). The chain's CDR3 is CSARDLAKETQYF. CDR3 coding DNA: TGCAGTGCTAGAGACCTAGCGAAAGAGACCCAGTACTTC.

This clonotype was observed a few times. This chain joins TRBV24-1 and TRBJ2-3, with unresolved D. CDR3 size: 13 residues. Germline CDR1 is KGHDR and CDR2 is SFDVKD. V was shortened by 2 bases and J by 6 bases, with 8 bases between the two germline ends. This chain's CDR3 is CATSDSNRDTQYF. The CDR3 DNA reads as TGTGCCACCAGTGATTCAAACCGTGATACGCAGTATTTT.

Here the CDR3 reads CASSLRPSPADTQYF. The CDR3 nucleotides are TGTGCCAGCAGCCTGAGACCCAGCCCCGCAGATACGCAGTATTTT. The genes are TRBV7-9 and TRBJ2-3, with D uncertain. Germline lookup yields CDR1 SEHNR and CDR2 FQNEAQ (reference sequence). Deletions cut 5 bases from V and 4 bases from J, with 16 bases between. This CDR3 comprises 15 residues.

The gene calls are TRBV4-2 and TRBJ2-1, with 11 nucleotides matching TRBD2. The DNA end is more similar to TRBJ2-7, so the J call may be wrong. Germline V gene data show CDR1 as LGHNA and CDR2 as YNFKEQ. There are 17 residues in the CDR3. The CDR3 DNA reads TGTGCCAGCAGCCAAGAAAGGGGTAGCGGGAGGGCCGGCGAGCAGTACTTC. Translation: CASSQERGSGRAGEQYF.

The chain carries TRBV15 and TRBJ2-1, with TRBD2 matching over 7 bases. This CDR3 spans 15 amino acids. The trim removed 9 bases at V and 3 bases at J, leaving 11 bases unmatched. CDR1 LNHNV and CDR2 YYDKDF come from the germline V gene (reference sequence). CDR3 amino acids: CATSPGGSGYNEQFF. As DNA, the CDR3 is TGTGCCACGAGCCCCGGCGGGAGTGGCTACAATGAGCAGTTCTTC.

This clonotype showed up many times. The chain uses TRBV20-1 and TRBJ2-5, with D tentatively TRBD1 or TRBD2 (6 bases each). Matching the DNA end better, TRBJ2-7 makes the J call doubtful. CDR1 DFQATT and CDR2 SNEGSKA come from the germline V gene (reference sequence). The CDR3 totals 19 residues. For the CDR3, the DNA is TGCAGTGCTAGTGGCTTGGGGGACACCGACTCCGGGGGACTGATCGAGCAGTACTTC. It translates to CSASGLGDTDSGGLIEQYF.

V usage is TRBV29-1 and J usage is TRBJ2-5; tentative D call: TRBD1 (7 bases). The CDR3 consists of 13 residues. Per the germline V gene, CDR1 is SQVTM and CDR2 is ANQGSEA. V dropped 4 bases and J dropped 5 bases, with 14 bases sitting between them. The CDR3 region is CSVGQGGVETQYF. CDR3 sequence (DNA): TGCAGCGTTGGACAGGGAGGAGTGGAGACCCAGTACTTC.

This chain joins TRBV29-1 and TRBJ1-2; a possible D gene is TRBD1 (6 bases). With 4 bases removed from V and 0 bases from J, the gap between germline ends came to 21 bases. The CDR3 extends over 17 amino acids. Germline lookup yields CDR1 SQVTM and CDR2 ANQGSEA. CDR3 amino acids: CSVGGSTDRTANYGYTF. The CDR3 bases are TGCAGCGTTGGGGGGTCGACTGACAGGACTGCTAACTATGGCTACACCTTC.

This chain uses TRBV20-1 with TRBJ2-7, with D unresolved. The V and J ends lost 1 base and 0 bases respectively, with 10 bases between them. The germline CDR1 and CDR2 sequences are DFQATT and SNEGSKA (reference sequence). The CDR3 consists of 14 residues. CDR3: CSARVSDSSYEQYF. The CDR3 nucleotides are TGCAGTGCTAGAGTTTCGGATAGCTCCTACGAGCAGTACTTC.

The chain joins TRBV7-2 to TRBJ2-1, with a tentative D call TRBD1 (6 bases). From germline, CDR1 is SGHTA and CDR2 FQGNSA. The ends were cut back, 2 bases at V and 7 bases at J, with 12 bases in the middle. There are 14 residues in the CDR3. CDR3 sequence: CASSLMSGANEQFF. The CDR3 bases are TGTGCCAGCAGCTTAATGTCAGGGGCTAATGAGCAGTTCTTC.

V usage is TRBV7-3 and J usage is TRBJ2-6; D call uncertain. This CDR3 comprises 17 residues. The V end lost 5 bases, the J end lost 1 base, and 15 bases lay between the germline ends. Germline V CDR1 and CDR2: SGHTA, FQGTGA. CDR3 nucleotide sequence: TGTGCCAGCAGCACCCACGACGGATTGTCTGGGGCCAACGTCCTGACTTTC. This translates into CASSTHDGLSGANVLTF.

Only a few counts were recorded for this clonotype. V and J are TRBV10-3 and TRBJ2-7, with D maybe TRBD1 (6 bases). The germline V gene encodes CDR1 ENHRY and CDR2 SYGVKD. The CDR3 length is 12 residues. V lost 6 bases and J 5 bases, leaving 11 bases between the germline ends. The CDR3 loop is CAISEQGHEQYF. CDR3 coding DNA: TGTGCCATCAGCGAACAGGGCCACGAGCAGTACTTC.

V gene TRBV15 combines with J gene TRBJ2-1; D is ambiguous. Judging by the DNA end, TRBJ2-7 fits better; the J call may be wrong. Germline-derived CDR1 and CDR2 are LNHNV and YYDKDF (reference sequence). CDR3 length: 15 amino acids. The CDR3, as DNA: TGTGCCACCAGCGCCGAGTCTATTCATTTGGGGGAGCAGTACTTC. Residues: CATSAESIHLGEQYF.

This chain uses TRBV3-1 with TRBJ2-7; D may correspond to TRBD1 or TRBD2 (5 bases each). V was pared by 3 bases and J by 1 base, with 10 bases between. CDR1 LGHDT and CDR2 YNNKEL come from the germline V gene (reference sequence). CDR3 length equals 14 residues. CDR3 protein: CASSHNGASYEQYF. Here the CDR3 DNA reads TGTGCCAGCAGCCACAACGGGGCTTCCTACGAGCAGTACTTC.

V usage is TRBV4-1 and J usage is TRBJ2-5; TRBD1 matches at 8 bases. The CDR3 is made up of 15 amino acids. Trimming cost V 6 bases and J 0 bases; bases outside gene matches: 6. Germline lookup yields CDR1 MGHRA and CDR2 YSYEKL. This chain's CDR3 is CASRQNRGNQETQYF. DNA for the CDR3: TGCGCCAGCAGACAAAACAGGGGGAACCAAGAGACCCAGTACTTC.

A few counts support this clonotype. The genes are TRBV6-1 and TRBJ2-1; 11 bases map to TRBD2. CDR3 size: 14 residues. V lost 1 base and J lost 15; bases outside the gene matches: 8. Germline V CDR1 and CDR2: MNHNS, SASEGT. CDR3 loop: CASSEGTSGSATFF. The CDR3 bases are TGTGCCAGCAGTGAAGGTACTAGCGGGAGCGCTACGTTCTTC.

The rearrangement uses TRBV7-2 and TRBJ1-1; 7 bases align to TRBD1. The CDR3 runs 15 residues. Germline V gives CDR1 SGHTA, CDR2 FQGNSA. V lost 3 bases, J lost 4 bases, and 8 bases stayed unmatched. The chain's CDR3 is CASSFTGVGGTEAFF. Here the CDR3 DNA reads TGTGCCAGCAGCTTCACAGGGGTAGGGGGCACTGAAGCTTTCTTT. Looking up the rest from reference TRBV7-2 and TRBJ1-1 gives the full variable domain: GAGVSQSPSNKVTEKGKDVELRCDPISGHTALYWYRQSLGQGLEFLIYFQGNSAPDKSGLPSDRFSAERTGGSVSTLTIQRTQQEDSAVYLCASSFTGVGGTEAFFGQGTRLTVV.

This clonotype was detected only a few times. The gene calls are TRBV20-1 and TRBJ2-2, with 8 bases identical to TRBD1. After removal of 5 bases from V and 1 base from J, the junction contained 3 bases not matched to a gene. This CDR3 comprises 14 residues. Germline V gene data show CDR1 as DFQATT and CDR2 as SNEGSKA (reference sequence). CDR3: CSAATGENTGELFF. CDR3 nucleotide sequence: TGCAGTGCTGCGACAGGGGAGAACACCGGGGAGCTGTTTTTT.

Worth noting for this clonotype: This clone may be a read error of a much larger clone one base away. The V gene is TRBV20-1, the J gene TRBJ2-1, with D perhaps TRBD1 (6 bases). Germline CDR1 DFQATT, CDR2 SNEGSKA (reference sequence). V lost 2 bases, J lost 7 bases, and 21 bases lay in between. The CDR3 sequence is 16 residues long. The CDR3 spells CSARRIQGSNWNEQFF. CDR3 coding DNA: TGCAGTGCTAGACGGATACAGGGAAGTAACTGGAATGAGCAGTTCTTC.

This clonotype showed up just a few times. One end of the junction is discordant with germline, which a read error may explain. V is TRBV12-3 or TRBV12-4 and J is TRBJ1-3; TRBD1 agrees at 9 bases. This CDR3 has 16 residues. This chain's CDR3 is CATSVTGGAYGNTIYF. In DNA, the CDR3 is TGTGCCACCAGTGTCACAGGGGGCGCTTATGGAAACACCATATATTTT.

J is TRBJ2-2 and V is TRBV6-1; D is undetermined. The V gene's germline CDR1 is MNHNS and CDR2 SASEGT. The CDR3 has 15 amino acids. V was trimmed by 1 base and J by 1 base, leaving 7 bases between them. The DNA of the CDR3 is TGTGCCAGCAGTGAAGTTAGAGGGAACACCGGGGAGCTGTTTTTT. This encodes CASSEVRGNTGELFF.

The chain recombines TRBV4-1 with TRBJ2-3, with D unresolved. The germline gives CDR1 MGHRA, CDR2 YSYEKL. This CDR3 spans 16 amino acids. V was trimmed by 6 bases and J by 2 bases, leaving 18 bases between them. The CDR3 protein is CASSLSTDLFTDTQYF. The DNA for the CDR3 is TGCGCCAGCAGTCTAAGCACAGACCTCTTCACAGATACGCAGTATTTT.

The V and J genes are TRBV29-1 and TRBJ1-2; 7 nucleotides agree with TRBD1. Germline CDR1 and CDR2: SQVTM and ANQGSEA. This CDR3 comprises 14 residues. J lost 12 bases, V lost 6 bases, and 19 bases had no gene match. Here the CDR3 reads CSVALTGERLENTF. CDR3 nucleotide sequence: TGCAGCGTCGCGCTCACAGGGGAGAGGTTAGAAAACACCTTC.